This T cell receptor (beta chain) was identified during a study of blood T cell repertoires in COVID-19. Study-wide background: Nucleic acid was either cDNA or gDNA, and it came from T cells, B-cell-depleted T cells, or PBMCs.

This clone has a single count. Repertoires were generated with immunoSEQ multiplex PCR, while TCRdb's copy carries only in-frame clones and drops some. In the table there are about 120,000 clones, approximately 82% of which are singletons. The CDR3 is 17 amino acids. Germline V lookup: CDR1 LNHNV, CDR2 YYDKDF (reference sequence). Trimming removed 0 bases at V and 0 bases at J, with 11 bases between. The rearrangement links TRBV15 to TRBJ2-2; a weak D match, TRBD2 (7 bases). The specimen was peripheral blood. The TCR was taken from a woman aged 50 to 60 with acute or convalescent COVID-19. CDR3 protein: CATSREPGGANTGELFF. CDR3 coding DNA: TGTGCCACCAGCAGAGAGCCGGGGGGCGCGAACACCGGGGAGCTGTTTTTT.